The entry below describes one T cell receptor (beta chain). Its antigen is unknown. The germline CDR1 and CDR2 sequences are SGHVS and FQNEAQ. The length of the CDR3 is 16 residues. The V end was cut by 6 bases, the J end by 0 bases, with 16 bases between. The data derive from a study of PD-1 blockade in classical Hodgkin lymphoma. Study findings and constraints: By cycle point C4D1, TCR diversity had risen significantly in CD4+ cells (but not CD8+ cells). As was reported, newly diagnosed patients showed lower baseline TCR diversity than healthy donors did. Nivolumab initiation under 1 year post-ASCT meant exclusion.

Autologous stem cell transplantation was followed by relapse in every patient, and brentuximab vedotin exposure varied. Investigators obtained CD8+ T cells from thawed PBMCs by magnetic negative selection. Clones were sequenced by immunoSEQ multiplex PCR, and TCRdb holds only the in-frame ones, with some missing. The table lists about 1,600 clones, roughly three fifths of them singletons, with approximately 50% in the top ten. The specimen was CD8+ T cells from blood, collected at baseline. The J gene is TRBJ2-3, the V gene TRBV7-8; a weak D match, TRBD1 (5 bases). The TCR originated in a human donor with classical Hodgkin lymphoma. The CDR3 region has the DNA TGTGCCAGCAGTTCCACCCAGGGCTATAGCACAGATACGCAGTATTTT. Translation: CASSSTQGYSTDTQYF.